This T cell receptor beta chain was captured in a study of blood T cell repertoires in COVID-19. Clones were sequenced by immunoSEQ multiplex PCR, and TCRdb holds only the in-frame ones, with some missing. The table lists roughly 150,000 clones, 78% of them singletons. Trimming removed 6 bases from V and 0 bases from J; junction bases left unmatched: 8. The germline gives CDR1 MNHEY, CDR2 SVGAGI. CDR3 length: 15 residues. This clonotype was sampled from a woman older than 75 with acute or convalescent COVID-19. The V and J genes are TRBV6-5 and TRBJ2-7, with TRBD1 matching over 7 bases. The sequenced material came from peripheral blood. CDR3: CASRRTGASSYEQYF. In DNA, the CDR3 is TGTGCCAGCAGGCGTACAGGGGCAAGCTCCTACGAGCAGTACTTC.